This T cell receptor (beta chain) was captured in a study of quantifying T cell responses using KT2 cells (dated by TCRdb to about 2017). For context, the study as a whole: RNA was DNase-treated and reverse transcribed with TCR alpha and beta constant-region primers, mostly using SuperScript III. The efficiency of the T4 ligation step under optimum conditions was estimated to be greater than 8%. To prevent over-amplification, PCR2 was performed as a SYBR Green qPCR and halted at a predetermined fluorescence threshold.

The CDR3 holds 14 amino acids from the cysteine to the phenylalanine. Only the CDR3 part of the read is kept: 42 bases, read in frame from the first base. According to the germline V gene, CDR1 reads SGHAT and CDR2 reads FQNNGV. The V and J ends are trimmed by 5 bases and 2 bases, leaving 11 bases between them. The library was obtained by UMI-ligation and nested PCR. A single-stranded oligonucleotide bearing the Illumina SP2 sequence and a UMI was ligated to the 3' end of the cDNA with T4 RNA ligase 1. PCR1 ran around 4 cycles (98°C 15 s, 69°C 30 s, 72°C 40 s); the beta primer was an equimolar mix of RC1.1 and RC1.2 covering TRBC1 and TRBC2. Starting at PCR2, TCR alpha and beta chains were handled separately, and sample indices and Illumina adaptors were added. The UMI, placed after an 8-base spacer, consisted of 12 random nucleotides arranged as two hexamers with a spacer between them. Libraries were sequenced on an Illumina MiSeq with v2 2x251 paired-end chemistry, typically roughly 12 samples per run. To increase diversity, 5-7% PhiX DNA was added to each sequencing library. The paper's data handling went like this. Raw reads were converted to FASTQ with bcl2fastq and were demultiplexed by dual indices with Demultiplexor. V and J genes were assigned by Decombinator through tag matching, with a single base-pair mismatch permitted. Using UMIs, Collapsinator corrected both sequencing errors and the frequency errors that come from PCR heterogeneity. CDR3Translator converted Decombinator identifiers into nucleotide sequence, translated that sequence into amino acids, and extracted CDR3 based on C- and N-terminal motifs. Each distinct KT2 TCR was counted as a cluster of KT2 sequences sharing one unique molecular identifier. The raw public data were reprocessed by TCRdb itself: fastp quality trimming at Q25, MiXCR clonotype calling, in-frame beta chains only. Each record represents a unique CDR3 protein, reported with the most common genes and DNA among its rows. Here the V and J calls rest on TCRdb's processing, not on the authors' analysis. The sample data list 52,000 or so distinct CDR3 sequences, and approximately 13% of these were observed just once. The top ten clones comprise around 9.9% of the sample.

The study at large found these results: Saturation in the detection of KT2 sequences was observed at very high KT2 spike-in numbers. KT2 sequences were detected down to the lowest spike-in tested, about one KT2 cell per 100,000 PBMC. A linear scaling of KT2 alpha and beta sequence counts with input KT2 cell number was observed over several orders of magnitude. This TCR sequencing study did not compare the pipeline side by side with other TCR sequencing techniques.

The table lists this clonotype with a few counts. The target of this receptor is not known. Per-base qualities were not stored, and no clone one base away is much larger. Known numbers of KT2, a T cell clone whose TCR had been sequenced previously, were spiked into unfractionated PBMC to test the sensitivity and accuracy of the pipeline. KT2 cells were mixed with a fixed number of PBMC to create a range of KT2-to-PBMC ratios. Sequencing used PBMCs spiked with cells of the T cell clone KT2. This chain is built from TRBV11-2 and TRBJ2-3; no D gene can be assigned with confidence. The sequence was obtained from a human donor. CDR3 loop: CASSPPDPTDTQYF. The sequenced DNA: TGTGCCAGCAGCCCGCCAGATCCCACAGATACGCAGTATTTT. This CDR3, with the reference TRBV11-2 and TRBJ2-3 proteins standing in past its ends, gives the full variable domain EAGVAQSPRYKIIEKRQSVAFWCNPISGHATLYWYQQILGQGPKLLIQFQNNGVVDDSQLPKDRFSAERLKGVDSTLKIQPAKLEDSAVYLCASSPPDPTDTQYFGPGTRLTVL.